This T cell receptor beta chain was sequenced in a study of cytomegalovirus exposure and HLA in healthy donors. This CDR3 is 15 amino acids long. Trimming cost V 1 base and J 8 bases, with 14 bases left between them. The germline CDR1 and CDR2 sequences are SEHNR and FQNEAQ (reference sequence). In the PCR, 60 Vbeta and 13 Jbeta primers were used. Generated by immunoSEQ multiplex PCR, the TCRdb table keeps only in-frame clones and is missing some. Of 150,000 to 200,000 clones in the sample, roughly four fifths are singletons; the top ten hold 3.1%. Overall study findings and caveats: Roughly uniform depth of sequencing across donors was assumed in presence/absence analyses.

Note on this clone: The antigen is not known.

This clonotype was obtained from a woman in her 40s in good health and CMV-seronegative. The sample consisted of PBMCs. The chain joins TRBV7-9 to TRBJ1-4, with D perhaps matching TRBD1 (5 bases). The CDR3 DNA follows: TGTGCCAGCAGCTTAGGTTCAGGGTTTGGAGAAAAACTGTTTTTT. Protein product: CASSLGSGFGEKLFF.